The clone carrying this T cell receptor (beta chain) has a handful of counts. This sample is part of a study of T cell responses to AZD1222 COVID-19 vaccine. This CDR3 region has 16 residues. Per germline, CDR1 MNHEY and CDR2 SMNVEV (reference sequence). V lost 5 bases, J lost 7 bases, and 7 bases stayed unmatched. This table comes from immunoSEQ multiplex PCR, and its TCRdb copy is limited to in-frame clones, with some not included. The table records 150,000 to 170,000 clones, about 86% of them present only once. The receptor's source is an adult in good health. Sequencing was performed on peripheral blood, taken on day 0 of MenACWY control vaccination. This sequence joins TRBV27 and TRBJ2-1; TRBD2 aligns across 14 bases. Here the CDR3 reads CASSGLAGGWGNEQFF. As DNA, the CDR3 is TGTGCCAGCAGTGGACTAGCGGGGGGATGGGGGAATGAGCAGTTCTTC.